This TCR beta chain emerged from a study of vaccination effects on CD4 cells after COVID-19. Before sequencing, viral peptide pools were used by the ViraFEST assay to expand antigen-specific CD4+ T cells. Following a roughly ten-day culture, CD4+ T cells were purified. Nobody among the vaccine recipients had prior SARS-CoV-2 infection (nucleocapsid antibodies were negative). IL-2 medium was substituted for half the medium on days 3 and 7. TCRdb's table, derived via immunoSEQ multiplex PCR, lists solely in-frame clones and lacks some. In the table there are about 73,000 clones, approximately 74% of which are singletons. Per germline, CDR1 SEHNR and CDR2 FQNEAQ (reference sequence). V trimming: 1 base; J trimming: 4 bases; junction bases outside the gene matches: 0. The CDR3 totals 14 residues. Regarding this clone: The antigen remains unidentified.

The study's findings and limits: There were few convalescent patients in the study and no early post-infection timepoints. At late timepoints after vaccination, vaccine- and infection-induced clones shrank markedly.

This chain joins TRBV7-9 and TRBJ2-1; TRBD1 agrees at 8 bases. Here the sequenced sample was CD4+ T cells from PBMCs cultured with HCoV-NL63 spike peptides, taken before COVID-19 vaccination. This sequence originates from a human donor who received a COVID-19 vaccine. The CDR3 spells CASSLGDRYNEQFF. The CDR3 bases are TGTGCCAGCAGCTTAGGGGACAGGTACAATGAGCAGTTCTTC.